This passage covers 28 T cell receptor beta chains from one sample sequenced in a study of OX40 agonist ivuxolimab in advanced cancers. Sequencing was performed with immunoSEQ multiplex PCR; in TCRdb, only in-frame clones are kept and a portion is missing. The table shows approximately 98,000 clones, with approximately 90% occurring only once. Sequences were derived from CD4+ or CD8+ T cells sorted from blood, sampled in a trial of the OX40 agonist ivuxolimab. The receptors originated from an adult with an advanced solid tumor such as melanoma, head and neck, liver or kidney cancer.

The V and J genes are TRBV19 and TRBJ1-1; 7 positions match TRBD1. V shed 4 bases and J 1 base; nucleotides not matched to a gene: 3. The CDR3 contains 14 residues. In germline, CDR1 is LNHDA, CDR2 SQIVND (reference sequence). CDR3 DNA: TGTGCCAGTAGTAAACGGACAGGGAACACTGAAGCTTTCTTT. This gives the protein CASSKRTGNTEAFF.

The genes are TRBV19 and TRBJ2-7, with 9 nucleotides matching TRBD1. Germline V gene lookup returns CDR1 LNHDA and CDR2 SQIVND (reference sequence). V lost 9 bases, J lost 6 bases, and 9 bases stayed unmatched. The CDR3 spans 13 residues. CDR3 coding DNA: TGTGCCAGCACGGGACAGGGATTTGGCGAGCAGTACTTC. Translated, it gives CASTGQGFGEQYF.

The gene calls are TRBV27 and TRBJ2-7, with D tentatively TRBD1 or TRBD2 (5 bases each). The CDR3 consists of 14 residues. V lost 3 bases to trimming and J lost 7 bases, with 16 bases between them. Germline CDR1 reads MNHEY; CDR2 reads SMNVEV (reference sequence). The CDR3 DNA reads as TGTGCCAGCAGTTTGGGGGACGCCGCTGGGGAGCAGTACTTC. Amino acids: CASSLGDAAGEQYF.

The V and J genes are TRBV12-2 and TRBJ2-7. TRBV12-2 is marked as a pseudogene. The CDR3 sequence is 16 residues long. The chain's CDR3 is CASRPSYFGGGCEQYF. For the CDR3, the DNA is TGTGCAAGTCGCCCCTCTTATTTTGGGGGTGGTTGCGAGCAGTACTTC.

A single count supports this clone. This chain connects TRBV7-2 to TRBJ1-2; 7 positions agree with TRBD1. With 1 base clipped from V and 0 bases from J, the junction kept 5 bases outside the gene matches. From germline, CDR1 is SGHTA and CDR2 FQGNSA. CDR3 length equals 16 residues. Here the CDR3 reads CASSLETGRPNYGYTF. In DNA form, the CDR3 reads TGTGCCAGCAGCTTAGAGACAGGGAGGCCTAACTATGGCTACACCTTC.

In its sample, this clone was seen many times. The rearrangement links TRBV5-6 to TRBJ1-5; D gene unclear. The CDR3 loop spans 16 amino acids. The V gene lost 3 bases and the J gene lost 0 bases, with 13 bases spanning the gap. The germline V gene encodes CDR1 SGHDT and CDR2 YYEEEE. This CDR3 is CASSSRARYSNQPQHF. CDR3 sequence (DNA): TGTGCCAGCAGCTCACGGGCGCGGTATAGCAATCAGCCCCAGCATTTT.

The chain uses TRBV7-8 and TRBJ1-2; TRBD1 matches at 9 bases. The V gene end was trimmed by 5 bases and the J gene end by 7 bases; junction bases not matched to a gene: 11. The CDR3 is made up of 15 amino acids. Germline loops: CDR1 SGHVS, CDR2 FQNEAQ. CDR3 nucleotides: TGTGCCAGCAGCCAGGGACAGGGAGTTATCCGTGGCTACACCTTC. Amino acid sequence: CASSQGQGVIRGYTF.

The J gene is TRBJ1-1, the V gene TRBV2; tentative D call: TRBD1 (5 bases). V was pared by 3 bases and J by 3 bases, with 11 bases between. Germline lookup yields CDR1 SNHLY and CDR2 FYNNEI. CDR3 length equals 14 residues. Here the CDR3 DNA reads TGTGCCAGCAGTGAGACCGGACAATACACTGAAGCTTTCTTT. Its translation is CASSETGQYTEAFF.

The chain employs TRBV11-2 and TRBJ1-2, with 9 nucleotides matching TRBD1. The CDR3 extends over 17 amino acids. V lost 5 bases and J lost 5; bases outside the gene matches: 15. CDR1 SGHAT and CDR2 FQNNGV come from the germline V gene. The chain's CDR3 is CASSPTHGGDRAYGYTF. In DNA, the CDR3 is TGTGCCAGCAGCCCTACACACGGGGGGGACAGGGCATATGGCTACACCTTC.

The gene calls are TRBV7-2 and TRBJ2-1; D is ambiguous. There are 15 residues in the CDR3. V was cut by 1 base and J by 0 bases, with 7 bases left in between. Germline assignment: CDR1 SGHTA and CDR2 FQGNSA. Written as DNA, the CDR3 is TGTGCCAGCAGCTTAGACATTAGCTCCTACAATGAGCAGTTCTTC. Translated: CASSLDISSYNEQFF.

The rearrangement uses TRBV27 and TRBJ2-7; 9 bases are shared with TRBD2. This CDR3 spans 15 amino acids. With 5 bases clipped from V and 2 bases from J, the junction kept 7 bases outside the gene matches. Germline V CDR1 and CDR2: MNHEY, SMNVEV (reference sequence). The DNA of the CDR3 is TGTGCCAGCAGTCTGGCGGGAGGGCCCCCCTACGAGCAGTACTTC. Protein: CASSLAGGPPYEQYF.

The chain is built from TRBV30 and TRBJ1-6, with D tentatively TRBD1 (5 bases). Looked up from germline, CDR1 is GTSNPN and CDR2 is SVGIG (reference sequence). V gave up 4 bases and J gave up 5 bases, with 15 bases separating them. The CDR3 is made up of 15 amino acids. CDR3 sequence: CAWMGRGLNNSPLHF. The CDR3 bases are TGTGCCTGGATGGGGCGGGGGTTGAATAATTCACCCCTCCACTTT.

V is TRBV12-2 and J is TRBJ2-7; the table's TRBD1 call for D was not verified on the DNA. TRBV12-2 represents a pseudogene. This CDR3 region has 18 residues. The CDR3 spells CASRLRCRFRDRGYEQYF. In nucleotides, the CDR3 is TGTGCAAGTCGCTTAAGGTGCCGCTTTCGGGACAGGGGCTACGAGCAGTACTTC.

The J gene is TRBJ1-2, the V gene TRBV19; 10 nucleotides match TRBD1. The V and J ends lost 8 bases and 7 bases, in that order; junction bases with no gene match: 13. The germline gives CDR1 LNHDA, CDR2 SQIVND (reference sequence). The CDR3 covers 15 residues. CDR3 sequence: CASSTGQGRLGGYTF. The CDR3 coding sequence is TGTGCCAGTTCGACGGGACAGGGGCGTTTAGGTGGCTACACCTTC.

The genes are TRBV4-1 and TRBJ1-6, with no clear D. CDR3 size: 17 residues. Germline V gene data show CDR1 as MGHRA and CDR2 as YSYEKL. Trimming shortened V by 1 base and J by 0 bases, and 10 bases separated the two germline ends. CDR3 protein: CASSQVPLDSYNSPLHF. The CDR3 bases are TGCGCCAGCAGCCAAGTGCCACTTGACTCCTATAATTCACCCCTCCACTTT.

The chain has TRBV10-3 and TRBJ2-2; 10 positions match TRBD2. Trimming cost V 0 bases and J 4 bases; bases outside gene matches: 2. CDR1 and CDR2 (germline): ENHRY, SYGVKD. The CDR3 has 16 amino acids. The CDR3 here is CAISESIAGGTGELFF. As DNA, the CDR3 is TGTGCCATCAGTGAGTCAATAGCGGGAGGCACCGGGGAGCTGTTTTTT.

The chain links TRBV30 to TRBJ2-5; the match to TRBD1 covers 8 bases. V shed 5 bases and J 7 bases; nucleotides not matched to a gene: 12. The CDR3 loop spans 14 amino acids. Germline CDR1 and CDR2: GTSNPN and SVGIG (reference sequence). CDR3 in DNA: TGTGCCTGGGGGACGCAGGGGGCTCAGGGGACCCAGTACTTC. Translated: CAWGTQGAQGTQYF.

The genes are TRBV19 and TRBJ1-4; D is perhaps TRBD1 (5 bases). V lost 5 bases, J lost 1 base, and 8 bases lay in between. CDR3 size: 14 residues. Germline CDR1 and CDR2: LNHDA and SQIVND (reference sequence). The DNA for the CDR3 is TGTGCCAGTAGTTCGCAGGGAACTAATGAAAAACTGTTTTTT. Translated, it gives CASSSQGTNEKLFF.

The chain is built from TRBV6-5 and TRBJ1-3, with TRBD1 identical over 7 bases. CDR3 length equals 15 residues. Losses at the gene ends were 7 bases for V and 2 bases for J; bases not matched to a gene: 8. CDR1 and CDR2 from the germline V gene are MNHEY and SVGAGI. CDR3 DNA sequence: TGTGCCAGCATCAATACAGGGGAAACTGGAAACACCATATATTTT. Protein: CASINTGETGNTIYF.

The J gene is TRBJ1-4, the V gene TRBV18; D may be TRBD1 (6 bases). Germline values: CDR1 KGHSH, CDR2 LQKENI. The V end lost 6 bases, the J end lost 5 bases, and 13 bases lay between the germline ends. The CDR3 loop spans 14 amino acids. This chain's CDR3 is CASSPGASNEKLFF. The CDR3 DNA reads as TGTGCCAGCTCGCCAGGGGCGAGCAATGAAAAACTGTTTTTT.

The chain combines TRBV18 with TRBJ1-4; D call uncertain. The CDR3 extends over 14 amino acids. CDR1 is KGHSH, CDR2 LQKENI, per germline. Deletions cut 8 bases from V and 0 bases from J, with 10 bases between. CDR3 in amino acids: CASGPGATNEKLFF. The DNA for the CDR3 is TGTGCCAGCGGCCCGGGCGCAACTAATGAAAAACTGTTTTTT.

The genes are TRBV2 and TRBJ2-5, with 13 bases identical to TRBD2. J was trimmed by 0 bases and V by 3 bases; bases with no gene match: 4. The CDR3 loop spans 17 amino acids. The germline CDR1 and CDR2 sequences are SNHLY and FYNNEI. The CDR3 nucleotides read TGTGCCAGCAGTGACGGGACTAGCGGGGAATACCAAGAGACCCAGTACTTC. This codes for CASSDGTSGEYQETQYF.

The chain joins TRBV11-2 to TRBJ2-2, with D possibly being TRBD1 or TRBD2 (6 bases each). The CDR3 length is 17 residues. The V gene lost 2 bases and the J gene lost 0 bases, with 13 bases spanning the gap. Germline CDR1 SGHAT, CDR2 FQNNGV. In nucleotides, the CDR3 is TGTGCCAGCAGCTTAACGGGGGCTAGAACGAACACCGGGGAGCTGTTTTTT. This encodes CASSLTGARTNTGELFF.

The rearrangement uses TRBV5-1 and TRBJ2-1, with 9 nucleotides matching TRBD1. Per germline, CDR1 SGHRS and CDR2 YFSETQ. The J segment lost 3 bases and the V segment lost 3 bases, leaving 7 bases of the junction unmatched. The CDR3 runs to 16 residues. CDR3 in amino acids: CASSSGETGGYNEQFF. CDR3 bases: TGCGCCAGCAGCTCAGGGGAGACAGGGGGCTACAATGAGCAGTTCTTC.

The chain recombines TRBV18 with TRBJ2-7, with 8 nucleotides matching TRBD1. The J segment lost 1 base and the V segment lost 6 bases, leaving 8 bases of the junction unmatched. Germline CDR1 KGHSH, CDR2 LQKENI. CDR3 size: 15 residues. CDR3 protein: CASSSKTGVSYEQYF. Written as DNA, the CDR3 is TGTGCCAGCTCGTCCAAGACAGGGGTGTCCTACGAGCAGTACTTC.

J is TRBJ2-1 and V is TRBV7-6; the D call may be TRBD1 or TRBD2 (5 bases each). V lost 0 bases and J 0 bases, leaving 9 bases between the germline ends. Germline V gene lookup returns CDR1 SGHVS and CDR2 FNYEAQ. This CDR3 is 16 amino acids long. The CDR3 protein is CASSLAQGRSYNEQFF. CDR3 DNA sequence: TGTGCCAGCAGCTTAGCGCAGGGACGCTCCTACAATGAGCAGTTCTTC.

V is TRBV10-3 and J is TRBJ1-2, with a possible D match to TRBD1 (5 bases). V was pared by 8 bases and J by 2 bases, with 12 bases between. Germline-derived CDR1 and CDR2 are ENHRY and SYGVKD. The CDR3 has 13 residues. The CDR3 loop is CAIRGGENYGYTF. The CDR3, as DNA: TGTGCCATCCGCGGGGGAGAAAACTATGGCTACACCTTC.

The J gene is TRBJ1-3, the V gene TRBV11-3; unclear D gene. Germline-derived CDR1 and CDR2 are SGHNT and YENEEA. This CDR3 is built from 14 residues. The V and J ends lost 4 bases and 0 bases respectively, with 7 bases between them. This CDR3 reads CASSSVSSGNTIYF. DNA of the CDR3: TGTGCCAGCAGCTCCGTGAGCTCTGGAAACACCATATATTTT.